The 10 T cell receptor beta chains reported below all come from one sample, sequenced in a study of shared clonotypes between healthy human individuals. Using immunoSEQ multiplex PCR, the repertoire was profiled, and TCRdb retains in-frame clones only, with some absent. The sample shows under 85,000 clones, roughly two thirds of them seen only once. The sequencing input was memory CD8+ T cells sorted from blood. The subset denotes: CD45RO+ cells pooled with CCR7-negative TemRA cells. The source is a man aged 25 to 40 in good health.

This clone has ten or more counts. CDR3 residues: CASSQINRQSSDGYTF. The CDR3 region has the DNA TGTGCCAGCAGCCAAATAAACCGACAGTCCTCAGATGGCTACACCTTC. V gene TRBV7-8 combines with J gene TRBJ1-2; tentatively, D is TRBD1 (5 bases). V lost 5 bases, J lost 6 bases, and 22 bases lay in between. The CDR3 is 16 amino acids. From germline, CDR1 is SGHVS and CDR2 FQNEAQ.

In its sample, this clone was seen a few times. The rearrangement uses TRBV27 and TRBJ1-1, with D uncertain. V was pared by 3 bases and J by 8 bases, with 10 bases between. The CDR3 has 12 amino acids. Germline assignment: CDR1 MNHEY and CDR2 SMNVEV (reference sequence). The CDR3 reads CASSLAGREAFF. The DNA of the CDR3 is TGTGCCAGCAGTTTGGCGGGAAGGGAAGCTTTCTTT.

In DNA, the CDR3 is TGTGCCAGCAGCGTCACGGGATCTAGCACAGATACGCAGTATTTT. Translating it yields CASSVTGSSTDTQYF. The gene calls are TRBV6-6 and TRBJ2-3; perhaps TRBD2 as D (5 bases). V lost 6 bases, J lost 0 bases, and 13 bases lay in between. The CDR3 is made up of 15 amino acids. Germline-derived CDR1 and CDR2 are MNHNY and SVGAGI (reference sequence).

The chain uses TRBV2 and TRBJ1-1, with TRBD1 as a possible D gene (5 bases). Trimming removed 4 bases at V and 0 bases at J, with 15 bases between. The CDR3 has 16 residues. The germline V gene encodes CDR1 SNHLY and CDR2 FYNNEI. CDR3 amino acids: CASSVYGMDMNTEAFF. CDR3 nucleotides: TGTGCCAGCAGTGTTTATGGGATGGACATGAACACTGAAGCTTTCTTT. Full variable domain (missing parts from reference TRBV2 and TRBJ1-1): EPEVTQTPSHQVTQMGQEVILRCVPISNHLYFYWYRQILGQKVEFLVSFYNNEISEKSEIFDDQFSVERPDGSNFTLKIRSTKLEDSAMYFCASSVYGMDMNTEAFFGQGTRLTVV.

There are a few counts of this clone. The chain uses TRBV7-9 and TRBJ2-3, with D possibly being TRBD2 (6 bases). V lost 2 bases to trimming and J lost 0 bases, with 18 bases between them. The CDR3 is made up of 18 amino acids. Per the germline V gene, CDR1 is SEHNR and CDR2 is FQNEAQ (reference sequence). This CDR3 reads CASSLYPRESSSTDTQYF. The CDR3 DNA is TGTGCCAGCAGCTTATATCCCCGGGAGTCCTCTAGCACAGATACGCAGTATTTT.

CDR3 sequence (DNA): TGCGCCAGCAGCCAAGATAGGCTAGCGGGGCTGTACGAGCAGTACTTC. This translates into CASSQDRLAGLYEQYF. The chain uses TRBV4-3 and TRBJ2-7; 9 nucleotides line up with TRBD2. Germline loops: CDR1 LGHNA, CDR2 YSLEER. The CDR3 contains 16 residues. V shed 0 bases and J 4 bases; nucleotides not matched to a gene: 7.

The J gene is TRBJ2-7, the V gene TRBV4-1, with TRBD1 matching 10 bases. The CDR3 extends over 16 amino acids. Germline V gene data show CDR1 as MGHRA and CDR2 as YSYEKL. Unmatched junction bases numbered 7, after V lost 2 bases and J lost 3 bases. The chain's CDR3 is CASSQRTGGRIYEQYF. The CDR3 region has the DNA TGCGCCAGCAGCCAACGGACAGGGGGAAGGATCTACGAGCAGTACTTC.

CDR3 nucleotides: TGTGCCAGCAGTTTAGAGCTAGCGAACACAGATACGCAGTATTTT. Translation: CASSLELANTDTQYF. The rearrangement joins TRBV27 to TRBJ2-3, with D maybe TRBD2 (6 bases). Germline V gene data show CDR1 as MNHEY and CDR2 as SMNVEV (reference sequence). V lost 2 bases, J lost 2 bases, and 11 bases lay in between. CDR3 size: 15 residues.

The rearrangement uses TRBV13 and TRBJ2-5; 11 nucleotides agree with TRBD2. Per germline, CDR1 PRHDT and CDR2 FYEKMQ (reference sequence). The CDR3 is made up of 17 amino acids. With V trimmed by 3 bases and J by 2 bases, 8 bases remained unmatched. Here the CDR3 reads CASSLKPGLAVQETQYF. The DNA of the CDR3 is TGTGCCAGCAGCTTGAAGCCGGGACTAGCGGTACAAGAGACCCAGTACTTC.

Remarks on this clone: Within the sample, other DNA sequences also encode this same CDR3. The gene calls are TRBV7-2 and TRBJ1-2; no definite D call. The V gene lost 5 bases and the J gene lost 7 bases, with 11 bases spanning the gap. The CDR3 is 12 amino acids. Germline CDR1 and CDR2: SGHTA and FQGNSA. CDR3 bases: TGTGCCAGCAGCCCAAGGAGTTCTGGCTACACCTTC. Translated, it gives CASSPRSSGYTF.